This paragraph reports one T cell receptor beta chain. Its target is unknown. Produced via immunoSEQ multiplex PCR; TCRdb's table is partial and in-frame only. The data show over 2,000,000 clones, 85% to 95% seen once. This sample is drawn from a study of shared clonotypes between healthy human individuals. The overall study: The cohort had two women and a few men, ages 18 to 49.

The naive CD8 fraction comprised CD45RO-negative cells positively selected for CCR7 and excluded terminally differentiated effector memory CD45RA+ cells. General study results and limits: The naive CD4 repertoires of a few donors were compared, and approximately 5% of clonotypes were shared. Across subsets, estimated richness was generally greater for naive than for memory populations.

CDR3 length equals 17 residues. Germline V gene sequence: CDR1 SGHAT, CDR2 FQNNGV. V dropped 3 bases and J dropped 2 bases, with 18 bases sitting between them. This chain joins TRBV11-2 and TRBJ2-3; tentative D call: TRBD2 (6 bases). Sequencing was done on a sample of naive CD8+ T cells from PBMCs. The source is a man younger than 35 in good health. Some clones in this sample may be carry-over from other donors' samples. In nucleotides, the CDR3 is TGTGCCAGCAGCTTTGGTCAGGGCGGGAAGAACACAGATACGCAGTATTTT. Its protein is CASSFGQGGKNTDTQYF.